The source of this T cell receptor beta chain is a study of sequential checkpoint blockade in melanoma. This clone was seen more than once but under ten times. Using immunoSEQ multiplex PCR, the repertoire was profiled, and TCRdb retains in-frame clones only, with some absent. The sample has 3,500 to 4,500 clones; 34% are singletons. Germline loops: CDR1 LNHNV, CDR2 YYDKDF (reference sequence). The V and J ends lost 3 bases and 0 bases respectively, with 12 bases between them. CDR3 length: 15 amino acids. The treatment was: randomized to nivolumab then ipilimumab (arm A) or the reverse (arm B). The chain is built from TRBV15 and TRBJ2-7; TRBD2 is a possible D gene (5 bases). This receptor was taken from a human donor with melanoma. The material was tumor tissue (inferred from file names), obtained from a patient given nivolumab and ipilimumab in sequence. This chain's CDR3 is CATSSGGSGSYEQYV. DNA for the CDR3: TGTGCCACCAGCAGTGGTGGGAGCGGCTCCTACGAGCAGTACGTC.